The clone carrying this T cell receptor (beta chain) occurred a few times. These data are taken from a study of T cells in Graves' hyperthyroidism and ophthalmopathy. Hyperthyroidism was newly diagnosed in patients aged 18 to 65 (duration under 2 months). Investigators excluded patients with uncontrolled infection, other autoimmune disease, pregnancy or lactation. Each diagnosis drew on symptoms, thyroxine, TRAb, thyroid ultrasound and orbital computed tomography findings. Germline CDR1 SGDLS, CDR2 YYNGEE. Trimming removed 3 bases from V and 2 bases from J; junction bases left unmatched: 7. The CDR3 extends over 15 amino acids. Amplification yielded TCR beta CDR3 regions, with RNA transcripts as the source. RT-PCR in the first round (using the HTBI primer set) targeted the TCR CDR3. From the multiplex PCR reads, TCRdb called clonotypes with MiXCR, one entry per CDR3 protein. The data contain more than 550,000 distinct CDR3 sequences, 15% to 20% of them singletons.

The chain uses TRBV9 and TRBJ2-7, with TRBD1 matching over 8 bases. The sequence derives from a middle-aged man with Graves' hyperthyroidism. Sequencing input: blood. CDR3 amino acids: CASSARGQGAYEQYF. The CDR3 region has the DNA TGTGCCAGCAGCGCCCGAGGACAGGGAGCCTACGAGCAGTACTTC. Drawing the rest from reference TRBV9 and TRBJ2-7, the complete variable domain is DSGVTQTPKHLITATGQRVTLRCSPRSGDLSVYWYQQSLDQGLQFLIQYYNGEERAKGNILERFSAQQFPDLHSELNLSSLELGDSALYFCASSARGQGAYEQYFGPGTRLTVT.